The source of this T cell receptor (beta chain) is a study of blood T cell repertoires in COVID-19. Study background: The United States, Italy and Spain were the sources of the acute and convalescent COVID-19 samples. Sample material is recorded as cDNA or gDNA derived from T cells, B-cell-depleted T cells, or PBMCs.

TCRdb's table, derived via immunoSEQ multiplex PCR, lists solely in-frame clones and lacks some. Among about 130,000 clones, around 81% were seen once, and the ten largest hold about a sixth. Trimming took 3 bases from V and 5 from J, leaving 7 bases between them. Germline CDR1 is MDHEN and CDR2 is SYDVKM. There are 12 residues in the CDR3. The J gene is TRBJ1-2, the V gene TRBV28, with D perhaps TRBD1 (5 bases). The TCR was taken from a man aged 25 to 40 with COVID-19, enrolled during active disease. Sequencing was done on a sample of peripheral blood. The CDR3 region is CASSFQGYGYTF. CDR3 in DNA: TGTGCCAGCAGTTTTCAGGGTTATGGCTACACCTTC.